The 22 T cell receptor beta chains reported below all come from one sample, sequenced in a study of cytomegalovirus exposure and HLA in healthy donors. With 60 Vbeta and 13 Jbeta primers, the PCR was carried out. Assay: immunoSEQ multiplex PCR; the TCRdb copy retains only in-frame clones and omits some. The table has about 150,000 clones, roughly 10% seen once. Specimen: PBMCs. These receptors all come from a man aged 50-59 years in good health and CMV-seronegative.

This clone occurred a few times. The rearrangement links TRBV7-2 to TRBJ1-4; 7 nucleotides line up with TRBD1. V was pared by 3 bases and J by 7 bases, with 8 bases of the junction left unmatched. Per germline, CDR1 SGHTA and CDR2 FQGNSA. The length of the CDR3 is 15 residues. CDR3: CASSLDRTLGEKLFF. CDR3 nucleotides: TGTGCCAGCAGCTTGGACAGGACCTTGGGTGAAAAACTGTTTTTT.

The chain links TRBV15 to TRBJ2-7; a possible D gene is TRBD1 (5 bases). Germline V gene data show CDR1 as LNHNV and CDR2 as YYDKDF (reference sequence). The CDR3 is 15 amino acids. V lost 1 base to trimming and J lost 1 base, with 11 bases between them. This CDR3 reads CATSRGQTASYEQYF. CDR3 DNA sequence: TGTGCCACCAGCAGAGGGCAGACAGCTTCCTACGAGCAGTACTTC.

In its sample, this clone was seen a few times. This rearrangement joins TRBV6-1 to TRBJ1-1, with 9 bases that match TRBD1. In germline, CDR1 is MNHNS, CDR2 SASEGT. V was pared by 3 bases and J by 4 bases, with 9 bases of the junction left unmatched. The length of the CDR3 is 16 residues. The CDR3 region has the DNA TGTGCCAGCAGTGACTTAACAGGGGGCAGGGGCACTGAAGCTTTCTTT. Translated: CASSDLTGGRGTEAFF.

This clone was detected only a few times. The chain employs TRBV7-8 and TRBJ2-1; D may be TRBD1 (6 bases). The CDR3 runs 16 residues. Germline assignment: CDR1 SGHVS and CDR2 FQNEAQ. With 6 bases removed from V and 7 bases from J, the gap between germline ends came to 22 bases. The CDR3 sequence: CASSSGPGRGGNEQFF. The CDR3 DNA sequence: TGTGCCAGCAGTTCAGGACCCGGCAGGGGCGGTAATGAGCAGTTCTTC.

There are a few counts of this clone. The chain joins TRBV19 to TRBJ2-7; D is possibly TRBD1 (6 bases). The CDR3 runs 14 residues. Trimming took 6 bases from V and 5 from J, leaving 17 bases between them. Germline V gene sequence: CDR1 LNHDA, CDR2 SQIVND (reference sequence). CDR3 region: CASSTQGYPHEQYF. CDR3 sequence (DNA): TGTGCCAGTAGCACACAGGGATATCCCCACGAGCAGTACTTC.

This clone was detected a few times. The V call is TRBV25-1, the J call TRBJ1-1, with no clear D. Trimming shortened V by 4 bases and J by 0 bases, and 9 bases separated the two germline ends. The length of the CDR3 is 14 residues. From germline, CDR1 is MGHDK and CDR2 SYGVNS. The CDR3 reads CASSAWALNTEAFF. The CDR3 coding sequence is TGTGCCAGCAGTGCCTGGGCCTTGAACACTGAAGCTTTCTTT.

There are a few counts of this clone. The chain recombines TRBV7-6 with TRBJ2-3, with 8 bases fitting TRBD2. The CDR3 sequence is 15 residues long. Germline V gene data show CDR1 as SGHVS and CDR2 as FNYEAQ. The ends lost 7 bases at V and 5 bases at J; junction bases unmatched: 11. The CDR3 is CASTPRPGRGDTQYF. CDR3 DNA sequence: TGTGCCAGCACCCCCCGCCCCGGGAGGGGAGATACGCAGTATTTT.

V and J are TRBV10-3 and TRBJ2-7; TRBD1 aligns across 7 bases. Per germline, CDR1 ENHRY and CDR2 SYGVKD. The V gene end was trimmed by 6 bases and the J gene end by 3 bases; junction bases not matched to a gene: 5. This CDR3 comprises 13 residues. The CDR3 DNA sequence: TGTGCCATCAGCCGGGACAGCCGCTACGAGCAGTACTTC. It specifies CAISRDSRYEQYF.

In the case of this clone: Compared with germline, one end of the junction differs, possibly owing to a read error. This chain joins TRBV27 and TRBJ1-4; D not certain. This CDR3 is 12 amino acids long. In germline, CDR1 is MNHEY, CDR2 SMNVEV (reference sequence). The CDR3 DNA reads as TGTGCCAGCAGTTTAACTAACGAAAAACTGTTTTTT. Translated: CASSLTNEKLFF.

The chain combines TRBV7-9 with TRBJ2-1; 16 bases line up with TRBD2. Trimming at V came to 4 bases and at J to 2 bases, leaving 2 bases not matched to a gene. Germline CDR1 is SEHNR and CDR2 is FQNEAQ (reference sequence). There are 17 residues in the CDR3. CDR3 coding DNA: TGTGCCAGCAGCTACGGGACTAGCGGGAGGGCCTACAATGAGCAGTTCTTC. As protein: CASSYGTSGRAYNEQFF.

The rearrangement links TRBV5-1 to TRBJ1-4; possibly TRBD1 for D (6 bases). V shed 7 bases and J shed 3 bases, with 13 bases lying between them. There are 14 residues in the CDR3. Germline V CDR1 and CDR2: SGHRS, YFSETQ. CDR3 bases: TGCGCCAGCCGAGGACAGCCTTCTAATGAAAAACTGTTTTTT. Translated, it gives CASRGQPSNEKLFF.

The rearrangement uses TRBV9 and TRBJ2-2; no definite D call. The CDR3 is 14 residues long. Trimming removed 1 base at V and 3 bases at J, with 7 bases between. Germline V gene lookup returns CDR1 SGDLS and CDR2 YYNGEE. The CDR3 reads CASSVNSYTGELFF. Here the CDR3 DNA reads TGTGCCAGCAGCGTAAATAGTTACACCGGGGAGCTGTTTTTT.

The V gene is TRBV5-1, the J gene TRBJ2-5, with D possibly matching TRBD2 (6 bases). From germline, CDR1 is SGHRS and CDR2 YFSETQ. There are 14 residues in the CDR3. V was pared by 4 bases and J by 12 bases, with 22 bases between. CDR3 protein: CASSSVADAREEYF. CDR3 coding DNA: TGCGCCAGCAGCAGCGTAGCGGATGCAAGAGAGGAGTACTTC.

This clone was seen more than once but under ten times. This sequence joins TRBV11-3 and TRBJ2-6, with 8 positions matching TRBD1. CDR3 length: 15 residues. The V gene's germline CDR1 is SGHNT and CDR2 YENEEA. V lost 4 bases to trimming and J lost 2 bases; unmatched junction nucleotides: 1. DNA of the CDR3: TGTGCCAGCAGCTCCAGGGGGCCTGGGGCCAACGTCCTGACTTTC. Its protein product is CASSSRGPGANVLTF.

The CDR3 bases are TGTGCTACGGGACAACTCTACACCGGGGAGCTGTTTTTT. Its translation is CATGQLYTGELFF. The rearrangement joins TRBV7-6 to TRBJ2-2; possible D gene TRBD1, 6 bases. Germline lookup yields CDR1 SGHVS and CDR2 FNYEAQ. The CDR3 contains 13 residues.

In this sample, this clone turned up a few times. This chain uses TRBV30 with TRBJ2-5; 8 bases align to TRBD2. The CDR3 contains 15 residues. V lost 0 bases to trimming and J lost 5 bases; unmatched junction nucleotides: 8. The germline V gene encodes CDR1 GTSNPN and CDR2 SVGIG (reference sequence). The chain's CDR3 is CAWSVRRGGHETQYF. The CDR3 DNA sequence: TGTGCCTGGAGTGTACGACGGGGGGGCCATGAGACCCAGTACTTC.

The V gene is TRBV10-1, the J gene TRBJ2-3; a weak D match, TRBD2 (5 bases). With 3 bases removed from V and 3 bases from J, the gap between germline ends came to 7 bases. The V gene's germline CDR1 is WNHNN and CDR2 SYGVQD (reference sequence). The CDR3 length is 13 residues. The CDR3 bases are TGCGCCAGCAGTGATCCGGGAACAGATACGCAGTATTTT. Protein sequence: CASSDPGTDTQYF.

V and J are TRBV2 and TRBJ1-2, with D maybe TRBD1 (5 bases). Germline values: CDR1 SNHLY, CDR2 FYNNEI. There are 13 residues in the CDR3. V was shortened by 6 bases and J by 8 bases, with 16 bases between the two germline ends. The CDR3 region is CASSARDSRGYTF. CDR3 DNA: TGTGCCAGCAGCGCCCGGGACTCCAGGGGCTACACCTTC.

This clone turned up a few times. In nucleotides, the CDR3 is TGTGCCAGTAGTATCGCGGGGGGGTACACCGGGGAGCTGTTTTTT. Its protein is CASSIAGGYTGELFF. J is TRBJ2-2 and V is TRBV19; TRBD2 aligns across 9 bases. CDR3 length equals 15 residues. J lost 3 bases, V lost 3 bases, and 2 bases had no gene match. The germline V gene encodes CDR1 LNHDA and CDR2 SQIVND (reference sequence). Supplemented by reference TRBV19 and TRBJ2-2, the full variable domain reads DGGITQSPKYLFRKEGQNVTLSCEQNLNHDAMYWYRQDPGQGLRLIYYSQIVNDFQKGDIAEGYSVSREKKESFPLTVTSAQKNPTAFYLCASSIAGGYTGELFFGEGSRLTVL.

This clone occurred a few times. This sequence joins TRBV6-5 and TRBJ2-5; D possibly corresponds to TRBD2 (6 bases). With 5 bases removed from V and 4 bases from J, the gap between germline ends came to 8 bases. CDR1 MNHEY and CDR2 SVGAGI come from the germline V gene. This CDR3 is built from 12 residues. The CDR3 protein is CASSPGGETQYF. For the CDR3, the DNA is TGTGCCAGCAGTCCCGGGGGAGAGACCCAGTACTTC.

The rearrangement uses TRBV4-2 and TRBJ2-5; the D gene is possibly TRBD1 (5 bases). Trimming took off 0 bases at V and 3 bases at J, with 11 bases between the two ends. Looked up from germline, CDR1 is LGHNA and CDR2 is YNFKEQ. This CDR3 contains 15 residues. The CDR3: CASSQDRGFEETQYF. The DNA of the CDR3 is TGTGCCAGCAGCCAAGATAGGGGTTTTGAAGAGACCCAGTACTTC.

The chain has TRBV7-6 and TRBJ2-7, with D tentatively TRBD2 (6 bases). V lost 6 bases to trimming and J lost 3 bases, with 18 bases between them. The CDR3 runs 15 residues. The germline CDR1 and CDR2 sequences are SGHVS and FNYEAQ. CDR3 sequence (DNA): TGTGCCAGCAGTCCAGCGGGTTCCTCCCTCTACGAGCAGTACTTC. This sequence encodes CASSPAGSSLYEQYF.